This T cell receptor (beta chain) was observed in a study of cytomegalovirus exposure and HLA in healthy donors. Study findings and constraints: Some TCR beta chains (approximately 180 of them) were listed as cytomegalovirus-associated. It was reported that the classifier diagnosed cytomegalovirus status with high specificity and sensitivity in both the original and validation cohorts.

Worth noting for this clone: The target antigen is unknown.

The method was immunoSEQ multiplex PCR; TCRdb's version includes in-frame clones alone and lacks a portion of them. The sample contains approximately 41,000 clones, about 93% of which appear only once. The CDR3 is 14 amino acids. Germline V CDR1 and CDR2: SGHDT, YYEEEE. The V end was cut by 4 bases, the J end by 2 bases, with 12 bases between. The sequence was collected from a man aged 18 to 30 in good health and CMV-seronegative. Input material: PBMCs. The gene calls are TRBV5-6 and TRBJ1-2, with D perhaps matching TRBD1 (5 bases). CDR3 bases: TGTGCCAGCAGCCCGCAGGGAGGCAACTATGGCTACACCTTC. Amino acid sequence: CASSPQGGNYGYTF. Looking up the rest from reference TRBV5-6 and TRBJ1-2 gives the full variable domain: DAGVTQSPTHLIKTRGQQVTLRCSPKSGHDTVSWYQQALGQGPQFIFQYYEEEERQRGNFPDRFSGHQFPNYSSELNVNALLLGDSALYLCASSPQGGNYGYTFGSGTRLTVV.